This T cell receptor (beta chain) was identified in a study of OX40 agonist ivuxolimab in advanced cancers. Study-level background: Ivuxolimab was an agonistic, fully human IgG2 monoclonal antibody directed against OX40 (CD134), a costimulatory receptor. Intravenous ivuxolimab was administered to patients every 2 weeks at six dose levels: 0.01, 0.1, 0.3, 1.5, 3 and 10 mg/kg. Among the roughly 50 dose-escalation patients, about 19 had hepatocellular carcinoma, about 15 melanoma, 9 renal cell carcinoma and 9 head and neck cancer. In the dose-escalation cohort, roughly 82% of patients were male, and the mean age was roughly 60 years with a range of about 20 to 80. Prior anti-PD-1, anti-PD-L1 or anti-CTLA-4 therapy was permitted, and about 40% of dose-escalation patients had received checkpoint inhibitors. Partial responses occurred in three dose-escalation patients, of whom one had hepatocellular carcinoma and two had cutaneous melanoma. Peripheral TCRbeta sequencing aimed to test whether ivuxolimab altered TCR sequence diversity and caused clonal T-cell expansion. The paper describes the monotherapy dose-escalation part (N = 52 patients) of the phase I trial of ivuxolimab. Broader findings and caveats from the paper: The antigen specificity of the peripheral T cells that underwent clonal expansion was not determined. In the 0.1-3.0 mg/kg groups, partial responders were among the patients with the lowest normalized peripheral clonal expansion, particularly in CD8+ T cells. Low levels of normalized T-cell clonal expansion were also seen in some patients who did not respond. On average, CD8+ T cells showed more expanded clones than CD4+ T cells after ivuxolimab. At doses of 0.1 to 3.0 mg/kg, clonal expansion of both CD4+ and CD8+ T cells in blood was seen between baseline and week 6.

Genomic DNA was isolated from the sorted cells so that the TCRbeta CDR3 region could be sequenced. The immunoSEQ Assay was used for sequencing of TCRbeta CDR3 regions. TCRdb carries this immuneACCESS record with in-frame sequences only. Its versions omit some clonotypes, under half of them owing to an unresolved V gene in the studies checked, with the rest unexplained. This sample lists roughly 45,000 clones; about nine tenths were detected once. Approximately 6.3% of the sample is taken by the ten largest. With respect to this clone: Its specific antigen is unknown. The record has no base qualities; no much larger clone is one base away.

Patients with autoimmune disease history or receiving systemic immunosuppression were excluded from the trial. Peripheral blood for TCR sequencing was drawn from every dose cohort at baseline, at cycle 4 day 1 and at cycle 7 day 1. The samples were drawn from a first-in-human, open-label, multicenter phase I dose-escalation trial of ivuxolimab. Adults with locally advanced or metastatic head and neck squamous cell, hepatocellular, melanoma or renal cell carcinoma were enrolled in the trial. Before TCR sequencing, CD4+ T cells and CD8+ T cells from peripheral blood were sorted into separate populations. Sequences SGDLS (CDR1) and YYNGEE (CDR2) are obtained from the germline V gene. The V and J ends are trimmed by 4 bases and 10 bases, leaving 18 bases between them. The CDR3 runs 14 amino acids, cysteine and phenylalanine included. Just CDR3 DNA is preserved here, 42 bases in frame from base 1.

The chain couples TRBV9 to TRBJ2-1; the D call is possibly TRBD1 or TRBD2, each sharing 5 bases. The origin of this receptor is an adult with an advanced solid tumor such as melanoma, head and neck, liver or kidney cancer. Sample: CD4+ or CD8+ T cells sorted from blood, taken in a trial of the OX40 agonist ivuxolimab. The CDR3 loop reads CASSPWGNQREQFF. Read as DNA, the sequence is TGTGCCAGCAGCCCGTGGGGGAATCAAAGGGAGCAGTTCTTC. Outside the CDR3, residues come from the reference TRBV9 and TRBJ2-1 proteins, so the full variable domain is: DSGVTQTPKHLITATGQRVTLRCSPRSGDLSVYWYQQSLDQGLQFLIQYYNGEERAKGNILERFSAQQFPDLHSELNLSSLELGDSALYFCASSPWGNQREQFFGPGTRLTVL.